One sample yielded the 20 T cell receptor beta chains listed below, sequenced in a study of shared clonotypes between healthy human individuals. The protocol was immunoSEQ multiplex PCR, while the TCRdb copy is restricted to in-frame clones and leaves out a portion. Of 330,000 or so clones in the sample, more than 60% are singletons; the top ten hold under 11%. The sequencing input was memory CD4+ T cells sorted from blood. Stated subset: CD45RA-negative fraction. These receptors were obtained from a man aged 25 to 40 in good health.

The CDR3 sequence is CASSQNDYGYTF. The CDR3 DNA reads TGTGCCAGCAGTCAGAATGACTATGGCTACACCTTC. The chain is built from TRBV6-6 and TRBJ1-2, with D hard to call. In germline, CDR1 is MNHNY, CDR2 SVGAGI (reference sequence). Trimming cost V 5 bases and J 3 bases, with 7 bases left between them. The CDR3 is made up of 12 amino acids.

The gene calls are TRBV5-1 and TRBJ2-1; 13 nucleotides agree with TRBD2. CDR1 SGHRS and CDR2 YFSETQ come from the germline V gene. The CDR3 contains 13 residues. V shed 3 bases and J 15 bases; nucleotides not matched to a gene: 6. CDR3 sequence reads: CASSSGTSGMVFF. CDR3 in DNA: TGCGCCAGCAGCTCTGGGACTAGCGGGATGGTGTTCTTC.

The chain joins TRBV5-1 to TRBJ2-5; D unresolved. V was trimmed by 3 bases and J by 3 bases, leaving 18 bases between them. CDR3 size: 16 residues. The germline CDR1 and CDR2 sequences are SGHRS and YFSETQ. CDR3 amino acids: CASSSLGNLREETQYF. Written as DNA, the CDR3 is TGCGCCAGCAGCTCCCTGGGGAATTTAAGGGAAGAGACCCAGTACTTC.

CDR3 sequence (DNA): TGTGCCATCCCAGCGACTAGCGGGAGGGGAGGAAGCACCGGGGAGCTGTTTTTT. The encoded protein is CAIPATSGRGGSTGELFF. The V gene is TRBV5-4, the J gene TRBJ2-2; 14 nucleotides match TRBD2. The CDR3 extends over 18 amino acids. Germline CDR1 is SGHNT and CDR2 is YYREEE (reference sequence). J lost 4 bases, V lost 9 bases, and 14 bases had no gene match.

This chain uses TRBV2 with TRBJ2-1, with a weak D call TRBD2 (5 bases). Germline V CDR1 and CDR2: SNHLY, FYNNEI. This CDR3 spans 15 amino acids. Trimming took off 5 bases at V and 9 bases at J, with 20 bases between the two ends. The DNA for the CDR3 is TGTGCCAGCAGTTACAACCTACCGGGGTCGGGTGAGCAGTTCTTC. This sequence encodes CASSYNLPGSGEQFF.

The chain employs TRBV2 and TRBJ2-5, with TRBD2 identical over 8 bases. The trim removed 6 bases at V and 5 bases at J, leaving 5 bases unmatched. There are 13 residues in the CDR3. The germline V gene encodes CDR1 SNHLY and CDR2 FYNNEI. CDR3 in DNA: TGTGCCAGCAGAGGACTAGCTAGGGAGACCCAGTACTTC. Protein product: CASRGLARETQYF.

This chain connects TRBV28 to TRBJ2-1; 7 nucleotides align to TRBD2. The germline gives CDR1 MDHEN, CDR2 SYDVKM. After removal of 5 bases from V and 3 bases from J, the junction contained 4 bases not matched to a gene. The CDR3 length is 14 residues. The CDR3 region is CASSPGLDYNEQFF. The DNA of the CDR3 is TGTGCCAGCAGTCCTGGACTAGACTACAATGAGCAGTTCTTC.

Written as DNA, the CDR3 is TGTGCCAGCAGCTTTTACTCAGGGGGCAATGAGCAGTTCTTC. It specifies CASSFYSGGNEQFF. The chain uses TRBV11-2 and TRBJ2-1, with 7 bases that match TRBD1. The germline V gene has CDR1 SGHAT and CDR2 FQNNGV. This CDR3 has 14 residues. The junction had 5 bases not matched to a gene; V was cut back by 3 bases and J by 6 bases.

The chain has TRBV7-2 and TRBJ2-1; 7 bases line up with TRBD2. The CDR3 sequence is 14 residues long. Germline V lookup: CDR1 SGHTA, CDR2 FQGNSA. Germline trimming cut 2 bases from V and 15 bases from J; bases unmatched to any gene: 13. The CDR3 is CASSLFSAREFLFF. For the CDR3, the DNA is TGTGCCAGCAGCTTATTTTCCGCGCGGGAGTTTTTGTTCTTC. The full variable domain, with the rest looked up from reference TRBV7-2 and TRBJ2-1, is GAGVSQSPSNKVTEKGKDVELRCDPISGHTALYWYRQSLGQGLEFLIYFQGNSAPDKSGLPSDRFSAERTGGSVSTLTIQRTQQEDSAVYLCASSLFSAREFLFFGPGTRLTVL.

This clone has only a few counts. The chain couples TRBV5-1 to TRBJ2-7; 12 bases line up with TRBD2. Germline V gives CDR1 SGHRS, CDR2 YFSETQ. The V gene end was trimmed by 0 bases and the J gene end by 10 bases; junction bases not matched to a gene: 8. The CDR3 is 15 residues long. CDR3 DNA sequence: TGCGCCAGCAGCTTGGTTTCTAGCGGGAGGGCCCAACAGTACTTC. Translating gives CASSLVSSGRAQQYF.

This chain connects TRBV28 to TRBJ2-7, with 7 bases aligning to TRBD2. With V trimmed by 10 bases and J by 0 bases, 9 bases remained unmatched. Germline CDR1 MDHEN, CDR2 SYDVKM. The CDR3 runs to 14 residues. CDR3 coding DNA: TGTGCCACCGAAATCGGGGGGATCTCCTACGAGCAGTACTTC. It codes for CATEIGGISYEQYF.

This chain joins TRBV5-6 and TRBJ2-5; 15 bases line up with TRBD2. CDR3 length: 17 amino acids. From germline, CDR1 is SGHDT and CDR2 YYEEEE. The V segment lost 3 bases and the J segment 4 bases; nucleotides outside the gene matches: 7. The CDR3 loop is CASSSMGLAGGGETQYF. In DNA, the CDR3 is TGTGCCAGCAGCTCGATGGGACTAGCGGGAGGAGGAGAGACCCAGTACTTC.

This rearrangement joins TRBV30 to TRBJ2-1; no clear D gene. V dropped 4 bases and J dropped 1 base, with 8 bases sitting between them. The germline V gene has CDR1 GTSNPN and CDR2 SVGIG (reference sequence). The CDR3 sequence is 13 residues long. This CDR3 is CAWTRTSYNEQFF. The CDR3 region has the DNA TGTGCCTGGACGCGTACATCCTACAATGAGCAGTTCTTC.

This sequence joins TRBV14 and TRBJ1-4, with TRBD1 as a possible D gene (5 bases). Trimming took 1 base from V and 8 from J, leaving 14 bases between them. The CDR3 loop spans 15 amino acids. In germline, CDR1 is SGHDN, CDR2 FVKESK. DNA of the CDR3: TGTGCCAGCAGCCAAGGCGCCAGGGTGGGCGAAAAACTGTTTTTT. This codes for CASSQGARVGEKLFF.

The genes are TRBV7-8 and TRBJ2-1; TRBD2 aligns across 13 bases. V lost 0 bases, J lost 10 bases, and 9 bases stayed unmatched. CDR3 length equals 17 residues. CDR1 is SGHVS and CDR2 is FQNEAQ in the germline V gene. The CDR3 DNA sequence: TGTGCCAGCAGCTTAGCTGTAACTAGCGGGAGGGCCAGGGAGCAGTTCTTC. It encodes CASSLAVTSGRAREQFF. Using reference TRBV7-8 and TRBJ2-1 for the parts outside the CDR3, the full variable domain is GAGVSQSPRYKVAKRGQDVALRCDPISGHVSLFWYQQALGQGPEFLTYFQNEAQLDKSGLPSDRFFAERPEGSVSTLKIQRTQQEDSAVYLCASSLAVTSGRAREQFFGPGTRLTVL.

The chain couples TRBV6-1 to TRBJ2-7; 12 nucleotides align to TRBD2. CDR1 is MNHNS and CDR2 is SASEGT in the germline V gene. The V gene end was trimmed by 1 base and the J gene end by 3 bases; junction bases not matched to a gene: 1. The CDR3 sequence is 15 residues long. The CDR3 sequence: CASSEGTSGIYEQYF. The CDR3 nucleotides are TGTGCCAGCAGTGAAGGGACTAGCGGGATCTACGAGCAGTACTTC.

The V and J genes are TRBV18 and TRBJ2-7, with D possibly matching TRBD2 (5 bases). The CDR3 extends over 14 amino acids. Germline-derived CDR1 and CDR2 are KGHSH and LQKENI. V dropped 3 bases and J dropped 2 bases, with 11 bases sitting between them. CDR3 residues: CASSPPGITYEQYF. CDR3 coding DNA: TGTGCCAGCTCACCTCCCGGGATCACCTACGAGCAGTACTTC.

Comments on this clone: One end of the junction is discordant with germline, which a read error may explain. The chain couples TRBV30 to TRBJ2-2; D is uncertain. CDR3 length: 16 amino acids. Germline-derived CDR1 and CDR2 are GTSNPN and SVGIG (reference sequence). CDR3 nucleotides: TGTGCCTGGAGCGAACCGGGCCTGCCGAAGACCGGGGAGCTGTTTTTT. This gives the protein CAWSEPGLPKTGELFF.

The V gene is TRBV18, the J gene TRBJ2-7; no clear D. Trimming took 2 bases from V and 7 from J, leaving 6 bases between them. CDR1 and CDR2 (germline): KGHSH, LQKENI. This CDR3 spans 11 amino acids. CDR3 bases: TGTGCCAGCTCACCAGGCGATGAGCAGTACTTC. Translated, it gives CASSPGDEQYF. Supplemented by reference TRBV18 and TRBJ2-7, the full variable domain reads NAGVMQNPRHLVRRRGQEARLRCSPMKGHSHVYWYRQLPEEGLKFMVYLQKENIIDESGMPKERFSAEFPKEGPSILRIQQVVRGDSAAYFCASSPGDEQYFGPGTRLTVT.

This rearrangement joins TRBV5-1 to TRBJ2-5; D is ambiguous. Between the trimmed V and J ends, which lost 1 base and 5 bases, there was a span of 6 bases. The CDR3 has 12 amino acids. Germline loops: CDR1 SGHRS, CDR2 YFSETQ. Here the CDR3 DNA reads TGCGCCAGCAGCTTGTATGGCGAGACCCAGTACTTC. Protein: CASSLYGETQYF.